This entry lists 18 T cell receptor beta chains sequenced from one sample in a study of cytomegalovirus exposure and HLA in healthy donors. The PCR was carried out with 60 Vbeta primers and 13 Jbeta primers. Assay used: immunoSEQ multiplex PCR; TCRdb lists only in-frame clones, some missing. The table has 270,000 or so clones, 80% to 95% seen once. The source material was PBMCs. The receptor source for this set is a girl aged 2 to 9 in good health and CMV-seronegative.

The CDR3 is CASAPSEGDEQYF. DNA of the CDR3: TGTGCCAGTGCTCCTTCTGAGGGGGACGAGCAGTACTTC. The chain combines TRBV19 with TRBJ2-7; possible D gene TRBD1, 6 bases. The CDR3 length is 13 residues. Between the trimmed V and J ends, which lost 8 bases and 5 bases, there was a span of 16 bases. Germline V CDR1 and CDR2: LNHDA, SQIVND (reference sequence).

The rearrangement links TRBV25-1 to TRBJ2-7; 8 nucleotides agree with TRBD2. Per germline, CDR1 MGHDK and CDR2 SYGVNS. This CDR3 is 16 amino acids long. Losses at the gene ends were 0 bases for V and 6 bases for J; bases not matched to a gene: 10. This CDR3 is CASSEYASGFAFEQYF. CDR3 sequence (DNA): TGTGCCAGCAGTGAATATGCTAGCGGGTTTGCCTTCGAGCAGTACTTC.

The chain combines TRBV19 with TRBJ1-4; D is ambiguous. Germline V gene lookup returns CDR1 LNHDA and CDR2 SQIVND (reference sequence). The V and J ends lost 2 bases and 8 bases respectively, with 15 bases between them. The CDR3 has 15 residues. Written as DNA, the CDR3 is TGTGCCAGTAGTATAATCGTGCAGATCGGGGAAAAACTGTTTTTT. It specifies CASSIIVQIGEKLFF.

The chain couples TRBV4-1 to TRBJ1-2; D is undetermined. The CDR3 consists of 13 residues. Trimming removed 4 bases at V and 5 bases at J, with 11 bases between. Germline loops: CDR1 MGHRA, CDR2 YSYEKL. Here the CDR3 DNA reads TGCGCCAGCAGCCCCGTGCGGCAGTATGGCTACACCTTC. Its translation is CASSPVRQYGYTF.

The rearrangement joins TRBV7-2 to TRBJ2-5; unclear D gene. The CDR3 has 14 residues. CDR1 is SGHTA and CDR2 is FQGNSA in the germline V gene. Trimming cost V 5 bases and J 5 bases, with 15 bases left between them. CDR3 region: CASSHSLPGETQYF. The CDR3 nucleotides are TGTGCCAGCAGCCACTCCCTGCCCGGGGAGACCCAGTACTTC.

This chain uses TRBV11-2 with TRBJ2-5, with 7 bases lining up with TRBD1. J was trimmed by 4 bases and V by 5 bases; bases with no gene match: 10. Germline CDR1 is SGHAT and CDR2 is FQNNGV. The CDR3 is made up of 15 amino acids. CDR3 sequence reads: CASSVRQGARETQYF. The CDR3 bases are TGTGCCAGCAGCGTACGACAGGGTGCGCGAGAGACCCAGTACTTC.

The chain recombines TRBV7-2 with TRBJ1-2; D is unclear. Germline V CDR1 and CDR2: SGHTA, FQGNSA. This CDR3 region has 14 residues. V was pared by 7 bases and J by 5 bases, with 17 bases between. The CDR3 reads CASNIKRERYGYTF. CDR3 bases: TGTGCCAGCAACATAAAGAGAGAGCGATATGGCTACACCTTC. Full variable domain (rest looked up from reference TRBV7-2 and TRBJ1-2): GAGVSQSPSNKVTEKGKDVELRCDPISGHTALYWYRQSLGQGLEFLIYFQGNSAPDKSGLPSDRFSAERTGGSVSTLTIQRTQQEDSAVYLCASNIKRERYGYTFGSGTRLTVV.

J is TRBJ1-1 and V is TRBV18, with 7 positions matching TRBD1. The ends lost 6 bases at V and 1 base at J; junction bases unmatched: 11. The germline V gene has CDR1 KGHSH and CDR2 LQKENI. The CDR3 has 16 amino acids. The CDR3 loop is CASSTWGQTRNTEAFF. CDR3 sequence (DNA): TGTGCCAGCTCCACCTGGGGACAGACCAGGAACACTGAAGCTTTCTTT.

This clone was seen only once. The chain uses TRBV11-2 and TRBJ2-3; 10 bases line up with TRBD2. Germline assignment: CDR1 SGHAT and CDR2 FQNNGV. The CDR3 sequence is 18 residues long. V dropped 4 bases and J dropped 2; count of bases not matched to a gene: 12. CDR3 sequence reads: CASSSLGIAGGYTDTQYF. The CDR3, as DNA: TGTGCCAGCAGCTCACTTGGGATAGCGGGGGGTTACACAGATACGCAGTATTTT. The full variable domain, completed using reference TRBV11-2 and TRBJ2-3, is EAGVAQSPRYKIIEKRQSVAFWCNPISGHATLYWYQQILGQGPKLLIQFQNNGVVDDSQLPKDRFSAERLKGVDSTLKIQPAKLEDSAVYLCASSSLGIAGGYTDTQYFGPGTRLTVL.

The gene calls are TRBV2 and TRBJ1-4; tentative D call: TRBD1 (5 bases). This CDR3 contains 13 residues. The ends were cut back, 8 bases at V and 4 bases at J, with 11 bases in the middle. Germline CDR1 SNHLY, CDR2 FYNNEI. CDR3 sequence reads: CASQTAYNEKLFF. CDR3 coding DNA: TGTGCCAGCCAGACAGCATATAATGAAAAACTGTTTTTT.

The chain has TRBV6-5 and TRBJ1-1, with 7 bases matching TRBD1. V trimming: 2 bases; J trimming: 4 bases; junction bases outside the gene matches: 4. The germline V gene has CDR1 MNHEY and CDR2 SVGAGI. The CDR3 contains 14 residues. The CDR3 protein is CASSYAQGGTEAFF. The CDR3 nucleotides read TGTGCCAGCAGTTACGCGCAGGGGGGCACTGAAGCTTTCTTT.

This rearrangement joins TRBV7-2 to TRBJ2-1; 11 bases align to TRBD2. Germline CDR1 is SGHTA and CDR2 is FQGNSA. V lost 1 base and J lost 8; bases outside the gene matches: 7. The CDR3 loop spans 16 amino acids. Here the CDR3 DNA reads TGTGCCAGCAGCTTAGATCGACTAGCGGGGCGGGATGAGCAGTTCTTC. Its protein product is CASSLDRLAGRDEQFF.

This clone was detected only once. The chain employs TRBV9 and TRBJ2-5; D is possibly TRBD2 (6 bases). Looked up from germline, CDR1 is SGDLS and CDR2 is YYNGEE. V was trimmed by 7 bases and J by 4 bases, leaving 20 bases between them. CDR3 length equals 15 residues. The CDR3 sequence is CASAPGEVGGETQYF. CDR3 DNA: TGTGCCAGCGCCCCGGGGGAGGTCGGGGGAGAGACCCAGTACTTC.

The rearrangement links TRBV27 to TRBJ1-1; 7 bases fit TRBD1. From germline, CDR1 is MNHEY and CDR2 SMNVEV (reference sequence). The CDR3 extends over 13 amino acids. The V gene end was trimmed by 7 bases and the J gene end by 1 base; junction bases not matched to a gene: 3. CDR3 loop: CASMTGWNTEAFF. As DNA, the CDR3 is TGTGCCAGCATGACAGGGTGGAACACTGAAGCTTTCTTT.

The chain employs TRBV6-6 and TRBJ2-7; D not resolved. With 0 bases removed from V and 7 bases from J, the gap between germline ends came to 4 bases. CDR1 is MNHNY, CDR2 SVGAGI, per germline (reference sequence). CDR3 length equals 11 residues. CDR3 in DNA: TGTGCCAGCAGTTACTCTGAGGAGCAGTACTTC. It codes for CASSYSEEQYF.

The J gene is TRBJ2-1, the V gene TRBV19; TRBD2 matches 8 bases. Germline V gives CDR1 LNHDA, CDR2 SQIVND (reference sequence). The J segment lost 2 bases and the V segment lost 3 bases, leaving 9 bases of the junction unmatched. This CDR3 region has 17 residues. CDR3 loop: CASSIIPASGPYNEQFF. The CDR3 DNA reads as TGTGCCAGTAGTATTATCCCGGCTAGCGGGCCCTACAATGAGCAGTTCTTC.

This sequence joins TRBV6-5 and TRBJ1-4; tentative D call: TRBD1 (5 bases). The ends were cut back, 0 bases at V and 5 bases at J, with 10 bases in the middle. This CDR3 contains 15 residues. CDR1 MNHEY and CDR2 SVGAGI come from the germline V gene. The CDR3 coding sequence is TGTGCCAGCAGTTACTCGACAGTTGGCAATGAAAAACTGTTTTTT. Amino acid sequence: CASSYSTVGNEKLFF.

As regards this clone: One end of the junction fails to match germline, which may point to a read error. The J gene is TRBJ2-3, the V gene TRBV7-2; 12 bases are a match to TRBD2. Looked up from germline, CDR1 is SGHTA and CDR2 is FQGNSA. The CDR3 extends over 19 amino acids. The CDR3 is CASSLDLPQLAGGTDTQYF. CDR3 in DNA: TGTGCCAGCAGCTTAGACCTCCCCCAACTAGCGGGAGGCACCGATACGCAGTATTTT.